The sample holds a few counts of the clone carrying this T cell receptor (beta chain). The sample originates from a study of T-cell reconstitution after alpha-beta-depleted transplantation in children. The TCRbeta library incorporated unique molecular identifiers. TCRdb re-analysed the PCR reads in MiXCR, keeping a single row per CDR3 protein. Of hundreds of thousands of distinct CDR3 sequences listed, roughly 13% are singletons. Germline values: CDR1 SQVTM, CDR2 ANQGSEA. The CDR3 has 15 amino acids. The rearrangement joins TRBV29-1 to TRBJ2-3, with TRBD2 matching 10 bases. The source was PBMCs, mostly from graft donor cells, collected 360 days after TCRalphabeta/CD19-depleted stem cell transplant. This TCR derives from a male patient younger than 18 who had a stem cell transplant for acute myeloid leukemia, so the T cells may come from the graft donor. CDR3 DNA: TGCAGTCCCCTCGGTCTAGCGGGAGTGACAGATACGCAGTATTTT. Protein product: CSPLGLAGVTDTQYF.